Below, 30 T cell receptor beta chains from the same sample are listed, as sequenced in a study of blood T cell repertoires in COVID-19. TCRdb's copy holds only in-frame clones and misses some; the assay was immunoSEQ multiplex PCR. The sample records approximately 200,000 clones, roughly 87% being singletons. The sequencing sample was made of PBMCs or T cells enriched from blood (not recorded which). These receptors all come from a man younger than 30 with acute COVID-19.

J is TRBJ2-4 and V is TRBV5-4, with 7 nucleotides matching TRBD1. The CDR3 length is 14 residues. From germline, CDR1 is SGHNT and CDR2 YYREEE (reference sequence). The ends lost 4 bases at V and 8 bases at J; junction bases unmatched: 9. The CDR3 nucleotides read TGTGCCAGCAGCATCCGGGACAGCAGGGACATTCAGTACTTC. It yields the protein CASSIRDSRDIQYF.

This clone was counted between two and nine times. The CDR3: CAIKGGTSSYNEQFF. CDR3 nucleotide sequence: TGTGCCATCAAAGGCGGGACTAGCTCCTACAATGAGCAGTTCTTC. This chain uses TRBV10-3 with TRBJ2-1, with 8 bases that match TRBD2. The CDR3 is made up of 15 amino acids. V shed 7 bases, J shed 0 bases, and the junction held 5 bases outside the gene matches. CDR1 is ENHRY and CDR2 is SYGVKD in the germline V gene.

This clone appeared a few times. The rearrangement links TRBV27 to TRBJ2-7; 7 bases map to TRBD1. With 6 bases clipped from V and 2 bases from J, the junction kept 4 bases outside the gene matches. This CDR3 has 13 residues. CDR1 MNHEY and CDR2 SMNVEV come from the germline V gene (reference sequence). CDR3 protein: CASSQGETYEQYF. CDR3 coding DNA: TGTGCCAGCAGCCAGGGGGAAACCTACGAGCAGTACTTC.

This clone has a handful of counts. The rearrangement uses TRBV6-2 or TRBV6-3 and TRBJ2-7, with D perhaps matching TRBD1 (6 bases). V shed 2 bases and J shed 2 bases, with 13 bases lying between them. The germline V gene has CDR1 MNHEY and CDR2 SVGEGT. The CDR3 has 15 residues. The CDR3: CASSYGLDRAYEQYF. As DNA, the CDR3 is TGTGCCAGCAGTTACGGTTTGGACAGAGCCTACGAGCAGTACTTC.

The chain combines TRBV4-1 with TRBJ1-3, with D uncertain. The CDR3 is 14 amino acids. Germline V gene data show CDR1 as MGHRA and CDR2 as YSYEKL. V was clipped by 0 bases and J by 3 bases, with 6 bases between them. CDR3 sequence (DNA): TGCGCCAGCAGCCAAGATTCGGTTGGAAACACCATATATTTT. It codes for CASSQDSVGNTIYF.

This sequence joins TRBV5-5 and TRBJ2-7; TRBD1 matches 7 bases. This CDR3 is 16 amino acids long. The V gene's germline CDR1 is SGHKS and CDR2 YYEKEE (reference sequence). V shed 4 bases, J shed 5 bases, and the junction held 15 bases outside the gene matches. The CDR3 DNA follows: TGTGCCAGCAGCCACCGAAGGGGGACAGACGTCCACGAGCAGTACTTC. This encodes CASSHRRGTDVHEQYF.

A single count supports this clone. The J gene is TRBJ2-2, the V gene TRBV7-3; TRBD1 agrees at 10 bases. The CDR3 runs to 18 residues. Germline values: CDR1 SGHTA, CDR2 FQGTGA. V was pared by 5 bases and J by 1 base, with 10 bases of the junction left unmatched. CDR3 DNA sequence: TGTGCCAGCAGCCCAACGGGACAGGGGACGAGGAACACCGGGGAGCTGTTTTTT. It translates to CASSPTGQGTRNTGELFF.

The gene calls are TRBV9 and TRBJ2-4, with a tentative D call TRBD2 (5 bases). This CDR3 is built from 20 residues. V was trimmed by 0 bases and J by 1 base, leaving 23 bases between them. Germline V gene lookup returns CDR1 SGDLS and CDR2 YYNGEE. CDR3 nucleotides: TGTGCCAGCAGCGTAGCCCGGGGTCGTACGCGGTTTAGGGCCAAAAACATTCAGTACTTC. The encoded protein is CASSVARGRTRFRAKNIQYF.

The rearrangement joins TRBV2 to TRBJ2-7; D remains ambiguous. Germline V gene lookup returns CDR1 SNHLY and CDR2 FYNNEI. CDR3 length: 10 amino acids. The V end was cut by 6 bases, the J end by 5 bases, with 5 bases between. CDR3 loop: CASRVDEQYF. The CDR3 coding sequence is TGTGCCAGCAGAGTAGACGAGCAGTACTTC.

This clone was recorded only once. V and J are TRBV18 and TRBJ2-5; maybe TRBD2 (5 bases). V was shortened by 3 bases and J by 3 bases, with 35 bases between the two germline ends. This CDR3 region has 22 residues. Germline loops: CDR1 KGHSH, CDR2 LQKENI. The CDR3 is CASSPPDTEALELGGLKETQYF. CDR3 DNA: TGTGCCAGCTCACCTCCCGACACCGAAGCCCTTGAACTAGGCGGGCTTAAAGAGACCCAGTACTTC.

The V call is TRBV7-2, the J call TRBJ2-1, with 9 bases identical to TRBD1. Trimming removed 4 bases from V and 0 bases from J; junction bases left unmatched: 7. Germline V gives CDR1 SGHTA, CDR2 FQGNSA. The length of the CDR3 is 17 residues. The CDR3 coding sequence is TGTGCCAGCAGCTCAAATCCGGGACAGGGCTCCTACAATGAGCAGTTCTTC. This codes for CASSSNPGQGSYNEQFF. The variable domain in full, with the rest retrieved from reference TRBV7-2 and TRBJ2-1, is GAGVSQSPSNKVTEKGKDVELRCDPISGHTALYWYRQSLGQGLEFLIYFQGNSAPDKSGLPSDRFSAERTGGSVSTLTIQRTQQEDSAVYLCASSSNPGQGSYNEQFFGPGTRLTVL.

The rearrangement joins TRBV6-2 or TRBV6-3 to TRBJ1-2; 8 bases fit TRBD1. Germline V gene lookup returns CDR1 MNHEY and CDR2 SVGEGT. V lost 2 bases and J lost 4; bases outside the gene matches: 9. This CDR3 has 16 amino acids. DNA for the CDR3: TGTGCCAGCAGTTACAACCCCAGGGGGCGCGGCTATGGCTACACCTTC. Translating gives CASSYNPRGRGYGYTF.

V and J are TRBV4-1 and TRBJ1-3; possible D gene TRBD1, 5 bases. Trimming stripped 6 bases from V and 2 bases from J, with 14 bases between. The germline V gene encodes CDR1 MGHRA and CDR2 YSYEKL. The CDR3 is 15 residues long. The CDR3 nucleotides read TGCGCCAGCAGTGAGACAGCCAACCCTGGAAACACCATATATTTT. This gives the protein CASSETANPGNTIYF.

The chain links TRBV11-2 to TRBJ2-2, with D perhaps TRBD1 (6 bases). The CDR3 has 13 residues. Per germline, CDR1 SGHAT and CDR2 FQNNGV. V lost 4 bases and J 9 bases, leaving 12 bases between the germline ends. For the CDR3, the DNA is TGTGCCAGCAGCTCAGGGACATACCGGGAGCTGTTTTTT. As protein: CASSSGTYRELFF. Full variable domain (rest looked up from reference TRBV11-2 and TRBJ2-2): EAGVAQSPRYKIIEKRQSVAFWCNPISGHATLYWYQQILGQGPKLLIQFQNNGVVDDSQLPKDRFSAERLKGVDSTLKIQPAKLEDSAVYLCASSSGTYRELFFGEGSRLTVL.

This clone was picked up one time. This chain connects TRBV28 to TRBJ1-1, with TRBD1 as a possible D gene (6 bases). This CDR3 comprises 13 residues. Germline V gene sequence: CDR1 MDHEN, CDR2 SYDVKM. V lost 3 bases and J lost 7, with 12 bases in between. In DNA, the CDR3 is TGTGCCAGCAGTTTGTCCAGGGGTCATGAAGCTTTCTTT. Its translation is CASSLSRGHEAFF.

The chain's CDR3 is CASSQTDRGLADEQFF. The CDR3 coding sequence is TGTGCCAGCAGCCAAACTGACAGGGGGCTGGCGGATGAGCAGTTCTTC. This chain uses TRBV3-1 (or the pseudogene TRBV3-2) with TRBJ2-1, with TRBD1 identical over 10 bases. Unmatched junction bases numbered 9, after V lost 2 bases and J lost 8 bases. Germline V gene lookup returns CDR1 LGHDT and CDR2 YNNKEL (reference sequence). The CDR3 spans 16 residues.

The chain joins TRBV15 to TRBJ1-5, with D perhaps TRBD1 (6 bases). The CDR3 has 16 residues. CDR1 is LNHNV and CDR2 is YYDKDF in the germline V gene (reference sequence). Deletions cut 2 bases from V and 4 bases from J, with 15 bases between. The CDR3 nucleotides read TGTGCCACCAGCAGAACAGGGAAAAAATGGAATCAGCCCCAGCATTTT. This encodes CATSRTGKKWNQPQHF.

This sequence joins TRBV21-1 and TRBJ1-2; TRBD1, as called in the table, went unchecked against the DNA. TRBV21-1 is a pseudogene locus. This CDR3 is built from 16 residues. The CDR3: CASSPEIKTGNYGYTF. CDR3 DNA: TGTGCCAGCAGCCCGGAGATAAAGACAGGGAATTATGGCTACACCTTC.

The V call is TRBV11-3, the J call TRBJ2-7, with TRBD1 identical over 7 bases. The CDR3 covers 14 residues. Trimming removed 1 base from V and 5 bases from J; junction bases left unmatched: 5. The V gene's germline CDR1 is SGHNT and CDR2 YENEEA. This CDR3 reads CASSLGQGRHEQYF. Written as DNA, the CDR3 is TGTGCCAGCAGCTTAGGACAGGGAAGGCACGAGCAGTACTTC.

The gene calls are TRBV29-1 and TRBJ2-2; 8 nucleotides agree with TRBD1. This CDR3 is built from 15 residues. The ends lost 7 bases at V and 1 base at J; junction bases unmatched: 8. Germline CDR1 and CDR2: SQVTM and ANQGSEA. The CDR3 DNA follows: TGCAGCGCCCTACCCGGGACAGGGAACACCGGGGAGCTGTTTTTT. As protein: CSALPGTGNTGELFF.

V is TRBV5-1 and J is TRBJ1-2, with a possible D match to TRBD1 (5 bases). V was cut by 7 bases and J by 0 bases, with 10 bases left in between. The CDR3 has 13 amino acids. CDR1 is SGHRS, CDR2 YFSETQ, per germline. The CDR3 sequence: CASRTPPNYGYTF. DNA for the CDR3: TGCGCCAGCCGGACACCTCCTAACTATGGCTACACCTTC. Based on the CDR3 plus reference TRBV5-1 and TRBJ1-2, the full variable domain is KAGVTQTPRYLIKTRGQQVTLSCSPISGHRSVSWYQQTPGQGLQFLFEYFSETQRNKGNFPGRFSGRQFSNSRSEMNVSTLELGDSALYLCASRTPPNYGYTFGSGTRLTVV.

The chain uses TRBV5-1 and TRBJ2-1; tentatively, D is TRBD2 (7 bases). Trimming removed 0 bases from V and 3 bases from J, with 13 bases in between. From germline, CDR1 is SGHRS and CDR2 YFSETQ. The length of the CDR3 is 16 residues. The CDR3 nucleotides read TGCGCCAGCAGCTTGGAAGCGGGACATATCTACAATGAGCAGTTCTTC. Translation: CASSLEAGHIYNEQFF. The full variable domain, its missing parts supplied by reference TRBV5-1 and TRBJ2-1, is KAGVTQTPRYLIKTRGQQVTLSCSPISGHRSVSWYQQTPGQGLQFLFEYFSETQRNKGNFPGRFSGRQFSNSRSEMNVSTLELGDSALYLCASSLEAGHIYNEQFFGPGTRLTVL.

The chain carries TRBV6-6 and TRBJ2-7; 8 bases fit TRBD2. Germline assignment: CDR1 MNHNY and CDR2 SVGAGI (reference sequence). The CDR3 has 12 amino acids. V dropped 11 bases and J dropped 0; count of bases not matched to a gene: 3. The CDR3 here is CAAGGSSYEQYF. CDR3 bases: TGTGCCGCGGGGGGAAGCTCCTACGAGCAGTACTTC.

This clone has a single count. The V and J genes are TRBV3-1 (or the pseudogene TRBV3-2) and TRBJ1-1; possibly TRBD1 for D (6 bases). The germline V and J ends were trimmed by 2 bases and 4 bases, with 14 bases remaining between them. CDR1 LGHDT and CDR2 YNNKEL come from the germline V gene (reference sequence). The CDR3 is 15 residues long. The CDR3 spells CASSQNQGIGTEAFF. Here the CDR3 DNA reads TGTGCCAGCAGCCAAAATCAGGGGATAGGCACTGAAGCTTTCTTT.

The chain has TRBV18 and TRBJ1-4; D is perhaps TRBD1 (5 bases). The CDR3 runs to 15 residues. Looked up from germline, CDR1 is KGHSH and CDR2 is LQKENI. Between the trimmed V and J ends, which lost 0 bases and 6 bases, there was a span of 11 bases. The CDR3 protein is CASSPPGGVDEKLFF. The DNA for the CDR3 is TGTGCCAGCTCACCACCGGGGGGAGTGGATGAAAAACTGTTTTTT.

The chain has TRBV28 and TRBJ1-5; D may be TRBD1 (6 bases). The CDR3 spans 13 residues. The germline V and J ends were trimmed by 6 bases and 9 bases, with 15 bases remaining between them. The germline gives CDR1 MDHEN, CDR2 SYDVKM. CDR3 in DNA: TGTGCCAGCAGAATACAGGGCTTGGGGCCCCAGCATTTT. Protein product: CASRIQGLGPQHF. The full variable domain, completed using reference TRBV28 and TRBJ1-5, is DVKVTQSSRYLVKRTGEKVFLECVQDMDHENMFWYRQDPGLGLRLIYFSYDVKMKEKGDIPEGYSVSREKKERFSLILESASTNQTSMYLCASRIQGLGPQHFGDGTRLSIL.

The CDR3 DNA is TGCGCCAGCGGCGGGGACAGGGGTGCGAATGAGCAGTTCTTC. Amino acids: CASGGDRGANEQFF. The rearrangement joins TRBV5-1 to TRBJ2-1; 10 positions agree with TRBD1. This CDR3 is built from 14 residues. V lost 7 bases to trimming and J lost 7 bases; unmatched junction nucleotides: 8. CDR1 SGHRS and CDR2 YFSETQ come from the germline V gene.

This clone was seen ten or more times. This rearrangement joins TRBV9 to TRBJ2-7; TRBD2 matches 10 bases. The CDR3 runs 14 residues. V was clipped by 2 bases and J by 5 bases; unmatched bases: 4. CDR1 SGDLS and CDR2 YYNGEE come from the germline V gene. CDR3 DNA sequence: TGTGCCAGCAGCGTCACTAGCGGGATAGACGAGCAGTACTTC. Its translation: CASSVTSGIDEQYF.

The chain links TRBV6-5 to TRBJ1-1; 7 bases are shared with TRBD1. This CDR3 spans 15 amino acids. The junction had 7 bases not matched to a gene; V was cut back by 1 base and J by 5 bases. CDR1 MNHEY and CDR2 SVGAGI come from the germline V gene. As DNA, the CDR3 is TGTGCCAGCAGTTACTTTCAGGGGGATAAAACTGAAGCTTTCTTT. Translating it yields CASSYFQGDKTEAFF.

CDR3 protein: CASSLGGADTEAFF. The CDR3 bases are TGTGCCAGCAGCTTAGGTGGGGCCGACACTGAAGCTTTCTTT. The rearrangement links TRBV7-9 to TRBJ1-1; D is perhaps TRBD1 (5 bases). The V gene's germline CDR1 is SEHNR and CDR2 FQNEAQ (reference sequence). CDR3 length: 14 residues. V lost 1 base to trimming and J lost 3 bases, with 9 bases between them.